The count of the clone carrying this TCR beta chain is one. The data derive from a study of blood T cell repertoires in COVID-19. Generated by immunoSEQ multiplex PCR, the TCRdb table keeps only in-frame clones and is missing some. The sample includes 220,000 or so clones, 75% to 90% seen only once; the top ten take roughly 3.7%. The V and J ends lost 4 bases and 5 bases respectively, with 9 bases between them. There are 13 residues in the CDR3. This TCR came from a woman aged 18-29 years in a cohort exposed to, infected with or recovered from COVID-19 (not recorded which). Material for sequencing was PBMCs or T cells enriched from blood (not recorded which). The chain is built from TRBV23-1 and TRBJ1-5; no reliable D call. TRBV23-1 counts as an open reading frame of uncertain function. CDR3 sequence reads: CASSPLPDQPQHF. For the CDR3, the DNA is TGCGCCAGCAGTCCCCTCCCCGATCAGCCCCAGCATTTT.